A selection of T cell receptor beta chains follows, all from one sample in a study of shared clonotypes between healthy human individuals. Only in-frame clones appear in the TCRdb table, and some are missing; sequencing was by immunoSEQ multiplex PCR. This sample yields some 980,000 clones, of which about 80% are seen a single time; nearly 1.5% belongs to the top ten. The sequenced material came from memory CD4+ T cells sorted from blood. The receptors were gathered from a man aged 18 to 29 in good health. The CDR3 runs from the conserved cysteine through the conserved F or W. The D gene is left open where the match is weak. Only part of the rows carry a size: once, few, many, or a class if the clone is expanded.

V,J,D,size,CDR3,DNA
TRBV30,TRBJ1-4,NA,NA,CAWSDSRAQATNEKLFF,TGTGCCTGGAGTGACAGCAGAGCCCAAGCAACTAATGAAAAACTGTTTTTT
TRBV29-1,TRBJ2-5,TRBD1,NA,CSADGGQALRWETQYF,TGCAGCGCAGATGGGGGACAGGCCCTCCGCTGGGAGACCCAGTACTTC
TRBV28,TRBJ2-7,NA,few,CASSPPPGTTSYEQYF,TGTGCCAGCAGTCCCCCCCCGGGGACGACCTCCTACGAGCAGTACTTC
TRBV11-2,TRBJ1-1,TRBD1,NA,CASSLDSGGRTEAFF,TGTGCCAGCAGCTTAGATTCAGGGGGCAGGACTGAAGCTTTCTTT
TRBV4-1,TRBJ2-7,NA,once,CASSFEEGAGEQYF,TGCGCCAGCAGCTTTGAGGAGGGGGCGGGCGAGCAGTACTTC
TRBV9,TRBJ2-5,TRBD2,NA,CASSPSGRAFRETQYF,TGTGCCAGCAGCCCTTCCGGGAGGGCCTTTCGAGAGACCCAGTACTTC
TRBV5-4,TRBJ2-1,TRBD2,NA,CASSLTGLAGVNEQFF,TGTGCCAGCAGCTTAACAGGACTAGCGGGAGTGAATGAGCAGTTCTTC
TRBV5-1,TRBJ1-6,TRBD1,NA,CASSYGQGTIISPLHF,TGCGCCAGCAGCTACGGACAGGGAACAATAATTTCACCCCTCCACTTT
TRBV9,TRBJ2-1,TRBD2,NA,CASSVAPSGNSLYNEQFF,TGTGCCAGCAGCGTAGCGCCTAGCGGGAACTCTCTCTACAATGAGCAGTTCTTC
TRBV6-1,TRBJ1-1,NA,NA,CASSRGVNTEAFF,TGTGCCAGCAGCAGGGGAGTGAACACTGAAGCTTTCTTT
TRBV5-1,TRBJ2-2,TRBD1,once,CASSLRGQGNTGELFF,TGCGCCAGCAGCTTAAGAGGACAGGGAAACACCGGGGAGCTGTTTTTT
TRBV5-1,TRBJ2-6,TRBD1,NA,CASSFGTASSGANVLTF,TGCGCCAGCAGCTTCGGGACAGCTAGCTCTGGGGCCAACGTCCTGACTTTC
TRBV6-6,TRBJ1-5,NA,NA,CAVEGPLSNQPQHF,TGTGCCGTGGAAGGGCCCCTTAGCAATCAGCCCCAGCATTTT
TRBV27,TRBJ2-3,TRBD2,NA,CASSPVPPGLAGGSTDTQYF,TGTGCCAGCAGCCCCGTCCCCCCGGGACTAGCGGGAGGGTCCACAGATACGCAGTATTTT
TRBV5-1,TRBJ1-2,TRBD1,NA,CASSRGQEFNYGYTF,TGCGCCAGCAGCAGGGGACAGGAGTTTAACTATGGCTACACCTTC
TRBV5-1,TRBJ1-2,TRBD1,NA,CASSGGTGDNYGYTF,TGCGCCAGCAGCGGAGGGACAGGGGATAACTATGGCTACACCTTC
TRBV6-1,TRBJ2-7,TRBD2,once,CASSGTSGGSYEQYF,TGTGCCAGCAGTGGGACTAGCGGGGGATCCTACGAGCAGTACTTC
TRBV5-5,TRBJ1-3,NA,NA,CASSLVLGSSGNTIYF,TGTGCCAGCAGCTTGGTTCTGGGCTCCTCTGGAAACACCATATATTTT
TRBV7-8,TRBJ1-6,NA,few,CASSSTRTNSPLHF,TGTGCCAGCAGCTCGACACGGACGAATTCACCCCTCCACTTT
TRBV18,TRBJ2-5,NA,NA,CASSPGIEETQYF,TGTGCCAGCTCACCAGGAATAGAAGAGACCCAGTACTTC
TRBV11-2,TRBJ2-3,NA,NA,CASSPRDQRSDTQYF,TGTGCCAGCAGCCCCCGGGACCAGCGCTCAGATACGCAGTATTTT
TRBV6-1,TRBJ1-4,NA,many,CASSEIWGNQEKLFF,TGTGCCAGCAGTGAAATCTGGGGGAATCAGGAAAAACTGTTTTTT
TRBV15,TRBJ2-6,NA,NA,CATSTGLTGANVLTF,TGTGCCACCAGCACCGGACTAACTGGGGCCAACGTCCTGACTTTC